Following are 10 T cell receptor beta chains from one sample sequenced in a study of T-cell reconstitution after alpha-beta-depleted transplantation in children. During its preparation, the TCRbeta library received unique molecular identifiers. One entry per CDR3 protein, called by TCRdb with MiXCR from the PCR reads. Among about 610,000 distinct CDR3 sequences listed, under 12% were seen once. Material: PBMCs from the stem cell graft donor, obtained from the stem cell graft. The receptor source for this set is a human donor who donated a stem cell graft to a child with acute myeloid leukemia.

The chain employs TRBV12-5 and TRBJ2-1, with 12 positions matching TRBD2. The germline gives CDR1 LGHNT, CDR2 FRNRAP. The CDR3 covers 16 residues. The J segment lost 5 bases and the V segment lost 1 base, leaving 3 bases of the junction unmatched. In nucleotides, the CDR3 is TGTGCTAGTGGTTTGGCCAGACTAGCGGGGGACAATGAGCAGTTCTTC. Translation: CASGLARLAGDNEQFF. The entire variable domain, with the rest obtained from reference TRBV12-5 and TRBJ2-1, is as follows: DARVTQTPRHKVTEMGQEVTMRCQPILGHNTVFWYRQTMMQGLELLAYFRNRAPLDDSGMPKDRFSAEMPDATLATLKIQPSEPRDSAVYFCASGLARLAGDNEQFFGPGTRLTVL.

This clonotype was seen more than once but under ten times. The V gene is TRBV20-1, the J gene TRBJ2-7, with 11 bases aligning to TRBD2. The CDR3 consists of 15 residues. The germline V gene encodes CDR1 DFQATT and CDR2 SNEGSKA (reference sequence). V was pared by 0 bases and J by 7 bases, with 8 bases of the junction left unmatched. The CDR3 DNA reads as TGCAGTGCTAGAGAACGGCCTAGCGGGAGGTCTGAGCAGTACTTC. Protein product: CSARERPSGRSEQYF.

The chain joins TRBV3-1 to TRBJ1-1; perhaps TRBD1 as D (6 bases). CDR1 and CDR2 (germline): LGHDT, YNNKEL (reference sequence). With 10 bases removed from V and 3 bases from J, the gap between germline ends came to 27 bases. The CDR3 length is 17 residues. The CDR3 DNA reads TGTGCCACCGAGAAGCGGGGGGCTTCAAAGGGGTACACTGAAGCTTTCTTT. Translation gives CATEKRGASKGYTEAFF.

This clonotype was seen a handful of times. This chain connects TRBV6-2 or TRBV6-3 to TRBJ1-2; weak D call: TRBD1 (6 bases). Germline CDR1 is MNHEY and CDR2 is SVGEGT. The CDR3 is made up of 15 amino acids. The V gene lost 6 bases and the J gene lost 6 bases, with 20 bases spanning the gap. CDR3 nucleotide sequence: TGTGCCAGCAGCTTCGGGCAGGGGATTTTCGATGGCTACACCTTC. This translates into CASSFGQGIFDGYTF.

This clonotype appeared a few times. The gene calls are TRBV7-2 and TRBJ1-3; 8 bases line up with TRBD1. V was pared by 0 bases and J by 2 bases, with 6 bases of the junction left unmatched. Germline CDR1 SGHTA, CDR2 FQGNSA. The CDR3 sequence is 17 residues long. CDR3 loop: CASSLAALGQAGNTIYF. CDR3 DNA sequence: TGTGCCAGCAGCTTAGCCGCTCTGGGACAGGCTGGAAACACCATATATTTT.

The chain links TRBV7-8 to TRBJ1-5, with D perhaps TRBD1 (6 bases). Germline lookup yields CDR1 SGHVS and CDR2 FQNEAQ. The CDR3 is made up of 15 amino acids. Deletions cut 3 bases from V and 4 bases from J, with 13 bases between. The CDR3 loop reads CASSFYREENQPQHF. In DNA, the CDR3 is TGTGCCAGCAGCTTCTACAGGGAAGAAAATCAGCCCCAGCATTTT.

The V gene is TRBV20-1, the J gene TRBJ2-3; 8 nucleotides agree with TRBD2. Germline CDR1 is DFQATT and CDR2 is SNEGSKA (reference sequence). The CDR3 sequence is 18 residues long. The trim removed 8 bases at V and 2 bases at J, leaving 21 bases unmatched. This chain's CDR3 is CSKGGRTSSPPSTDTQYF. The CDR3, as DNA: TGCAGTAAGGGGGGGAGGACTAGCAGCCCTCCCTCCACAGATACGCAGTATTTT.

In its sample, this clonotype was seen many times. The chain has TRBV6-5 and TRBJ2-7; the match to TRBD1 covers 7 bases. The germline V gene has CDR1 MNHEY and CDR2 SVGAGI. With 2 bases clipped from V and 2 bases from J, the junction kept 6 bases outside the gene matches. The CDR3 covers 15 residues. In nucleotides, the CDR3 is TGTGCCAGCAGTTACCCCGGACAGGTTCCCTACGAGCAGTACTTC. Amino acid sequence: CASSYPGQVPYEQYF.

The chain uses TRBV5-1 and TRBJ2-1; the match to TRBD1 covers 10 bases. Germline loops: CDR1 SGHRS, CDR2 YFSETQ. This CDR3 contains 15 residues. J was trimmed by 6 bases and V by 5 bases; bases with no gene match: 8. This chain's CDR3 is CASSSRQGAANEQFF. DNA for the CDR3: TGCGCCAGCAGTAGTAGACAGGGGGCTGCCAATGAGCAGTTCTTC.

This clonotype appeared many times. J is TRBJ1-1 and V is TRBV5-6; 8 positions agree with TRBD1. This CDR3 is 15 amino acids long. The junction had 4 bases not matched to a gene; V was cut back by 3 bases and J by 0 bases. Germline V gene data show CDR1 as SGHDT and CDR2 as YYEEEE. The CDR3, as DNA: TGTGCCAGCAGCTACGGGACAGGAATGAACACTGAAGCTTTCTTT. It specifies CASSYGTGMNTEAFF.